Listed below are T cell receptor beta chains from one sample, sequenced in a study of T cell responses to AZD1222 COVID-19 vaccine. Here immunoSEQ multiplex PCR was the method, and the copy in TCRdb shows in-frame clones only, minus some. The table records approximately 140,000 clones, more than 80% of them present only once. The sequencing here drew on peripheral blood, taken on day 0 of MenACWY control vaccination. All receptors come from an adult in good health. CDR3s include the opening cysteine and the closing phenylalanine or tryptophan. Fields, in order: D gene, clone size, V gene, J gene, CDR3 DNA, CDR3 protein. A D gene is named only where the DNA matches it firmly. Size is omitted from some rows. Given values are once, few, many or a class for expanded clones.

D gene: -; clone size: once; V gene: TRBV28; J gene: TRBJ1-1; CDR3 DNA: TGTGCCAGCAGTTTACCCAGGGAGATTACCACTGAAGCTTTCTTT; CDR3 protein: CASSLPREITTEAFF
D gene: -; clone size: -; V gene: TRBV6-5; J gene: TRBJ1-5; CDR3 DNA: TGTGCCGTGGGGCGGAGCAATCAGCCCCAGCATTTT; CDR3 protein: CAVGRSNQPQHF
D gene: -; clone size: -; V gene: TRBV5-1; J gene: TRBJ1-1; CDR3 DNA: TGCGCCAGCAGCGGGAGAGGTCGGGGCGGCACTGAAGCTTTCTTT; CDR3 protein: CASSGRGRGGTEAFF
D gene: -; clone size: -; V gene: TRBV5-4; J gene: TRBJ2-1; CDR3 DNA: TGTGCCAGCAGCTTGGGAAGGTATGAGCAGTTCTTC; CDR3 protein: CASSLGRYEQFF
D gene: -; clone size: once; V gene: TRBV14; J gene: TRBJ2-2; CDR3 DNA: TGTGCCAGCAGCCGATCGGGGCCCACATTCACCGGGGAGCTGTTTTTT; CDR3 protein: CASSRSGPTFTGELFF
D gene: TRBD2; clone size: -; V gene: TRBV27; J gene: TRBJ2-2; CDR3 DNA: TGTGCCAGCAGTCCAATCACTAGCGGGAGTGGCGGGGAGCTGTTTTTT; CDR3 protein: CASSPITSGSGGELFF
D gene: -; clone size: -; V gene: TRBV28; J gene: TRBJ1-5; CDR3 DNA: TGTGCCAGCAGGCCCGCTATTGGCGGCAATCAGCCCCAGCATTTT; CDR3 protein: CASRPAIGGNQPQHF
D gene: -; clone size: -; V gene: TRBV5-6; J gene: TRBJ2-5; CDR3 DNA: TGTGCCAGCAGCTTGATTTTTGGGGGCGGCCAAGAGACCCAGTACTTC; CDR3 protein: CASSLIFGGGQETQYF
D gene: TRBD1; clone size: -; V gene: TRBV30; J gene: TRBJ1-2; CDR3 DNA: TGTGCCTGGAGTGGACAGGGAGTCGATGGCTACACCTTC; CDR3 protein: CAWSGQGVDGYTF
D gene: -; clone size: -; V gene: TRBV6-5; J gene: TRBJ2-7; CDR3 DNA: TGTGCCAGCAGTTACAACAGGGTGTACGAGCAGTACTTC; CDR3 protein: CASSYNRVYEQYF
D gene: TRBD1; clone size: -; V gene: TRBV5-8; J gene: TRBJ1-2; CDR3 DNA: TGTGCCAGCAGCTTAACGGGACAGTCAAACTATGGCTACACCTTC; CDR3 protein: CASSLTGQSNYGYTF
D gene: -; clone size: -; V gene: TRBV20-1; J gene: TRBJ2-5; CDR3 DNA: TGCAGTGCTAGTTGGGTCATCCAAGAGACCCAGTACTTC; CDR3 protein: CSASWVIQETQYF
D gene: TRBD1; clone size: once; V gene: TRBV5-8; J gene: TRBJ1-4; CDR3 DNA: TGTGCCAGCAGCTTGGGGACAGGGGTTGAAAAACTGTTTTTT; CDR3 protein: CASSLGTGVEKLFF
D gene: -; clone size: -; V gene: TRBV20-1; J gene: TRBJ1-6; CDR3 DNA: TGCAGTGCTAGTAGGGTTTACAGGGATTATAATTCACCCCTCCACTTT; CDR3 protein: CSASRVYRDYNSPLHF
D gene: -; clone size: once; V gene: TRBV4-2; J gene: TRBJ1-3; CDR3 DNA: TGTGCCAGCAGCCAAGAAGATTACAGGGCAAACACCATATATTTT; CDR3 protein: CASSQEDYRANTIYF
D gene: TRBD2; clone size: -; V gene: TRBV4-2; J gene: TRBJ2-1; CDR3 DNA: TGTGCCAGCAGCCAAGGGGGACTAGCGGACAATGAGCAGTTCTTC; CDR3 protein: CASSQGGLADNEQFF
D gene: -; clone size: once; V gene: TRBV30; J gene: TRBJ1-1; CDR3 DNA: TGTGCCTGGAGGGGGGATTGGAGTCGGGGGCGCGACACTGAAGCTTTCTTT; CDR3 protein: CAWRGDWSRGRDTEAFF
D gene: -; clone size: once; V gene: TRBV6-5; J gene: TRBJ1-5; CDR3 DNA: TGTGCCAGCACGCGAACCGCAAGCAATCAGCCCCAGCATTTT; CDR3 protein: CASTRTASNQPQHF
D gene: TRBD1; clone size: once; V gene: TRBV7-2; J gene: TRBJ2-1; CDR3 DNA: TGTGCCAGCAGCCGGGACAGGGTGAGGAACAATGAGCAGTTCTTC; CDR3 protein: CASSRDRVRNNEQFF
D gene: TRBD1; clone size: -; V gene: TRBV6-5; J gene: TRBJ1-1; CDR3 DNA: TGTGCCAGCACCGAGACCCCAGGGGGAATCACTGAAGCTTTCTTT; CDR3 protein: CASTETPGGITEAFF
D gene: TRBD1; clone size: -; V gene: TRBV3-1/TRBV3-2; J gene: TRBJ1-6; CDR3 DNA: TGTGCCAGCGACAGGGAAGGCTCACCCCTCCACTTT; CDR3 protein: CASDREGSPLHF
D gene: -; clone size: once; V gene: TRBV7-8; J gene: TRBJ1-3; CDR3 DNA: TGTGCCAGCAGCTTAGCAGGGACTGGAAACACCATATATTTT; CDR3 protein: CASSLAGTGNTIYF
D gene: -; clone size: -; V gene: TRBV11-2; J gene: TRBJ2-1; CDR3 DNA: TGTGCCAGCAGCGGGAGCGGACATGAGCAGTTCTTC; CDR3 protein: CASSGSGHEQFF
D gene: -; clone size: -; V gene: TRBV27; J gene: TRBJ1-2; CDR3 DNA: TGTGCCAGCAGCCACACGGAGGGCCACGGCTACACCTTC; CDR3 protein: CASSHTEGHGYTF